Following are 10 T cell receptor beta chains from one sample sequenced in a study of cytomegalovirus exposure and HLA in healthy donors. Assay used: immunoSEQ multiplex PCR; TCRdb lists only in-frame clones, some missing. Seen here are 240,000 or so clones, roughly 86% observed once, and the top ten hold less than 1.5%. The sequencing sample was made of PBMCs. The receptor set was obtained from a woman in her 30s in good health and CMV-seropositive.

The rearrangement joins TRBV12-5 to TRBJ2-3, with TRBD2 as a possible D gene (5 bases). The V and J ends lost 5 bases and 8 bases respectively, with 17 bases between them. The CDR3 has 14 amino acids. Germline CDR1 and CDR2: LGHNT and FRNRAP. The CDR3: CASGDGLGFGTQYF. The CDR3, as DNA: TGTGCTAGTGGTGACGGACTGGGCTTTGGTACGCAGTATTTT.

V usage is TRBV29-1 and J usage is TRBJ1-1; 7 bases line up with TRBD1. The CDR3 has 15 residues. V shed 0 bases, J shed 7 bases, and the junction held 11 bases outside the gene matches. Germline values: CDR1 SQVTM, CDR2 ANQGSEA. CDR3: CSVEDPATGRGEAFF. Written as DNA, the CDR3 is TGCAGCGTTGAAGATCCAGCGACAGGGCGAGGTGAAGCTTTCTTT.

The V gene is TRBV27, the J gene TRBJ2-1, with 8 bases lining up with TRBD2. V was pared by 3 bases and J by 5 bases, with 3 bases of the junction left unmatched. This CDR3 is 14 amino acids long. Germline CDR1 and CDR2: MNHEY and SMNVEV (reference sequence). The CDR3 DNA reads as TGTGCCAGCAGTTTGTTAGCGGGAAACAATGAGCAGTTCTTC. Its translation: CASSLLAGNNEQFF.

This clone was seen a few times. One end of the junction fails to match germline, which may point to a read error. This chain joins TRBV10-1 and TRBJ2-2; no firm D call. From germline, CDR1 is WNHNN and CDR2 SYGVQD (reference sequence). This CDR3 has 13 amino acids. The CDR3 region is CASQEQNSGELFF. The CDR3 bases are TGCGCCAGCCAGGAACAGAACTCCGGGGAGCTGTTTTTT.

This rearrangement joins TRBV6-1 to TRBJ1-1, with TRBD1 as a possible D gene (5 bases). Trimming took off 1 base at V and 7 bases at J, with 16 bases between the two ends. Germline CDR1 and CDR2: MNHNS and SASEGT. The CDR3 has 15 residues. The CDR3 sequence: CASSEVSSGMGEAFF. The CDR3 DNA sequence: TGTGCCAGCAGTGAAGTGAGTTCAGGGATGGGTGAAGCTTTCTTT.

The CDR3 DNA follows: TGTGCCAGCTCGCGCCGGGACAGGGACACTGAAGCTTTCTTT. It codes for CASSRRDRDTEAFF. V gene TRBV18 combines with J gene TRBJ1-1; 9 bases line up with TRBD1. From germline, CDR1 is KGHSH and CDR2 LQKENI. CDR3 size: 14 residues. With V trimmed by 6 bases and J by 3 bases, 5 bases remained unmatched. The full variable domain, its missing parts supplied by reference TRBV18 and TRBJ1-1, is NAGVMQNPRHLVRRRGQEARLRCSPMKGHSHVYWYRQLPEEGLKFMVYLQKENIIDESGMPKERFSAEFPKEGPSILRIQQVVRGDSAAYFCASSRRDRDTEAFFGQGTRLTVV.

Notes on this clone: The junction departs from germline at one end; a sequencing error may be responsible. The rearrangement joins TRBV5-5 to TRBJ1-2; D possibly corresponds to TRBD1 (6 bases). CDR1 is SGHKS and CDR2 is YYEKEE in the germline V gene (reference sequence). The CDR3 has 13 amino acids. The CDR3, as DNA: TGTGCCAGCAGGTTGGACAGCCCTCGTGGCTACACCTTC. It translates to CASRLDSPRGYTF.

The V call is TRBV11-2, the J call TRBJ2-3; weak D call: TRBD2 (5 bases). Trimming removed 5 bases at V and 4 bases at J, with 19 bases between. CDR1 and CDR2 from the germline V gene are SGHAT and FQNNGV. The length of the CDR3 is 16 residues. The CDR3 DNA is TGTGCCAGCAGCCCCCACCGGTGGACTCTCGCAGATACGCAGTATTTT. Protein product: CASSPHRWTLADTQYF.

The chain uses TRBV6-6 and TRBJ1-5; 10 nucleotides match TRBD1. The CDR3 consists of 15 residues. The J segment lost 6 bases and the V segment lost 6 bases, leaving 8 bases of the junction unmatched. From germline, CDR1 is MNHNY and CDR2 SVGAGI (reference sequence). CDR3 nucleotides: TGTGCCAGCAGGGGGAGGACAGGGGGGCGTCAGCCCCAGCATTTT. It translates to CASRGRTGGRQPQHF.

The genes are TRBV5-1 and TRBJ1-1, with 7 bases matching TRBD1. CDR1 and CDR2 from the germline V gene are SGHRS and YFSETQ. This CDR3 contains 16 residues. J was trimmed by 1 base and V by 0 bases; bases with no gene match: 6. In DNA, the CDR3 is TGCGCCAGCAGCTTGGATCCGACAGGGTCGAACACTGAAGCTTTCTTT. Translation gives CASSLDPTGSNTEAFF.